Each of the 28 T cell receptor beta chains below was sequenced from the same sample in a study of T-cell reconstitution after alpha-beta-depleted transplantation in children. Using unique molecular identifiers, the investigators prepared the TCRbeta library. Each CDR3 protein is one row after TCRdb ran MiXCR on the PCR reads. The profile covers about 980,000 distinct CDR3 sequences, with roughly 31% appearing a single time and 28% taken by the ten largest. The material sequenced was PBMCs, mostly from graft donor cells, taken 360 days after TCRalphabeta/CD19-depleted stem cell transplant. These receptors came from a boy in the first two years of life who had a stem cell transplant for SCID, so the T cells may come from the graft donor.

The chain employs TRBV12-3 or TRBV12-4 and TRBJ2-7; D ambiguous. The V end lost 4 bases, the J end lost 5 bases, and 18 bases lay between the germline ends. The CDR3 spans 15 residues. CDR3 nucleotide sequence: TGTGCCAGCAGTTCCGGCCCCGGATCGACCCACGAGCAGTACTTC. Protein: CASSSGPGSTHEQYF.

The table lists this clonotype with a few counts. The chain couples TRBV13 to TRBJ2-1; D remains ambiguous. The CDR3 extends over 15 amino acids. The germline V and J ends were trimmed by 2 bases and 0 bases, with 8 bases remaining between them. Germline lookup yields CDR1 PRHDT and CDR2 FYEKMQ (reference sequence). CDR3 residues: CASSLYTYSYNEQFF. The CDR3 DNA sequence: TGTGCCAGCAGCTTATATACATACTCCTACAATGAGCAGTTCTTC.

The CDR3 DNA sequence: TGTGCCAGCACCCCGGGACAGGGAGACACTGAAGCTTTCTTT. Translated: CASTPGQGDTEAFF. The chain employs TRBV25-1 and TRBJ1-1, with 9 positions matching TRBD1. The CDR3 sequence is 14 residues long. The V and J ends lost 7 bases and 3 bases, in that order; junction bases with no gene match: 6. The germline V gene encodes CDR1 MGHDK and CDR2 SYGVNS.

There are a few counts of this clonotype. The V and J genes are TRBV6-5 and TRBJ2-3; 7 bases are a match to TRBD2. Germline V gene sequence: CDR1 MNHEY, CDR2 SVGAGI. Unmatched junction bases numbered 8, after V lost 0 bases and J lost 2 bases. This CDR3 comprises 17 residues. This CDR3 reads CASSYSRDYYTTDTQYF. CDR3 nucleotide sequence: TGTGCCAGCAGTTACTCTCGGGACTATTATACCACAGATACGCAGTATTTT.

This clonotype was counted between two and nine times. The chain is built from TRBV6-2 or TRBV6-3 and TRBJ1-5; D is unclear. The germline V gene has CDR1 MNHEY and CDR2 SVGEGT. There are 15 residues in the CDR3. Trimming left V 2 bases short and J 11 bases short, with 19 bases between. CDR3: CASSYSLPEMFAQHF. In DNA form, the CDR3 reads TGTGCCAGCAGTTACAGCTTGCCGGAAATGTTCGCCCAGCATTTT.

The chain uses TRBV6-2 or TRBV6-3 and TRBJ1-1, with 8 bases aligning to TRBD1. V lost 6 bases, J lost 5 bases, and 8 bases stayed unmatched. The CDR3 runs 14 residues. Germline-derived CDR1 and CDR2 are MNHEY and SVGEGT. The CDR3 loop reads CASREQGGGTEAFF. CDR3 nucleotide sequence: TGTGCCAGCAGGGAACAGGGGGGAGGGACTGAAGCTTTCTTT.

Only a few counts were recorded for this clonotype. The chain links TRBV12-3 or TRBV12-4 to TRBJ1-2; D unresolved. This CDR3 region has 13 residues. The V gene lost 7 bases and the J gene lost 4 bases, with 13 bases spanning the gap. CDR3 region: CASNPGHFYGYTF. In DNA form, the CDR3 reads TGTGCCAGCAATCCCGGCCACTTCTATGGCTACACCTTC.

The rearrangement uses TRBV12-3 or TRBV12-4 and TRBJ1-5, with D maybe TRBD1 (6 bases). V was shortened by 6 bases and J by 7 bases, with 16 bases between the two germline ends. The CDR3 is 14 residues long. The CDR3 here is CASSGTGTGQPQHF. CDR3 DNA: TGTGCCAGCAGCGGTACAGGGACGGGGCAGCCCCAGCATTTT.

The chain links TRBV4-1 to TRBJ2-5; 8 bases are shared with TRBD2. The CDR3 length is 19 residues. V was clipped by 0 bases and J by 1 base; unmatched bases: 13. Per the germline V gene, CDR1 is MGHRA and CDR2 is YSYEKL. The CDR3 nucleotides are TGCGCCAGCAGCCAAGAATTGGTTGCGGGGGGAATACTCCAAGAGACCCAGTACTTC. Translation: CASSQELVAGGILQETQYF.

This chain uses TRBV6-1 with TRBJ1-1; no reliable D call. Germline assignment: CDR1 MNHNS and CDR2 SASEGT. Trimming took off 5 bases at V and 1 base at J, with 11 bases between the two ends. CDR3 size: 14 residues. CDR3 amino acids: CASSPRVGNTEAFF. The CDR3 DNA reads as TGTGCCAGCAGTCCTCGGGTGGGGAACACTGAAGCTTTCTTT.

The chain uses TRBV5-1 and TRBJ1-2; D gene ambiguous. The CDR3 loop spans 16 amino acids. CDR1 is SGHRS and CDR2 is YFSETQ in the germline V gene. Trimming pared 3 bases from V and 2 bases from J, leaving 17 bases between. This CDR3 is CASSYSPQTENYGYTF. CDR3 sequence (DNA): TGCGCCAGCAGCTACTCCCCACAGACGGAGAACTATGGCTACACCTTC.

This chain joins TRBV11-2 and TRBJ1-4; D gene uncertain. CDR1 is SGHAT and CDR2 is FQNNGV in the germline V gene. CDR3 size: 17 residues. Trimming shortened V by 2 bases and J by 0 bases, and 13 bases separated the two germline ends. CDR3 sequence (DNA): TGTGCCAGCAGCTTAATACCGTGGACGGCAACTAATGAAAAACTGTTTTTT. It encodes CASSLIPWTATNEKLFF.

V gene TRBV12-3 or TRBV12-4 combines with J gene TRBJ2-1; 9 bases fit TRBD2. CDR3 size: 15 residues. V dropped 3 bases and J dropped 6; count of bases not matched to a gene: 6. The CDR3 spells CASSFAAGGSNEQFF. Written as DNA, the CDR3 is TGTGCCAGCAGTTTTGCGGCGGGGGGGAGCAATGAGCAGTTCTTC.

This clonotype was counted a few times. This sequence joins TRBV12-3 or TRBV12-4 and TRBJ1-1; 10 bases fit TRBD1. The length of the CDR3 is 15 residues. V shed 2 bases and J 7 bases; nucleotides not matched to a gene: 7. The CDR3 loop is CASSLTGTGVGEAFF. In DNA, the CDR3 is TGTGCCAGCAGTTTAACGGGGACAGGGGTTGGTGAAGCTTTCTTT.

This clonotype was counted a few times. The chain carries TRBV5-6 and TRBJ2-5; unclear D gene. The CDR3 totals 14 residues. Trimming removed 4 bases from V and 5 bases from J, with 15 bases in between. Germline V gene data show CDR1 as SGHDT and CDR2 as YYEEEE. The CDR3 protein is CASSPGRLVETQYF. DNA of the CDR3: TGTGCCAGCAGCCCCGGGCGGCTAGTGGAGACCCAGTACTTC.

The rearrangement joins TRBV4-1 to TRBJ2-7; 10 bases fit TRBD1. J gave up 2 bases and V 4 bases, and 8 bases lay outside the gene matches. The germline CDR1 and CDR2 sequences are MGHRA and YSYEKL. The length of the CDR3 is 16 residues. Written as DNA, the CDR3 is TGCGCCAGCAGCCCGGGGACAGGGGAAATTGCCTACGAGCAGTACTTC. It codes for CASSPGTGEIAYEQYF.

The rearrangement joins TRBV3-1 to TRBJ1-1; weak D call: TRBD1 (5 bases). With 1 base removed from V and 8 bases from J, the gap between germline ends came to 20 bases. Germline V lookup: CDR1 LGHDT, CDR2 YNNKEL (reference sequence). The CDR3 runs 16 residues. In nucleotides, the CDR3 is TGTGCCAGCAGCCAAGTACGGCCGGGCGACGGGGGGGAAGCTTTCTTT. Amino acids: CASSQVRPGDGGEAFF.

V and J are TRBV12-3 or TRBV12-4 and TRBJ2-1; 7 bases align to TRBD2. The CDR3 extends over 15 amino acids. V gave up 8 bases and J gave up 4 bases; unmatched junction bases: 11. In DNA, the CDR3 is TGTGCCAGCGGCGGGAGAGGGGAATCTTACAATGAGCAGTTCTTC. It encodes CASGGRGESYNEQFF.

This rearrangement joins TRBV18 to TRBJ2-2; tentative D call: TRBD2 (6 bases). The V and J ends lost 3 bases and 0 bases respectively, with 11 bases between them. The CDR3 consists of 16 residues. Germline V lookup: CDR1 KGHSH, CDR2 LQKENI. The chain's CDR3 is CASSPGLPANTGELFF. As DNA, the CDR3 is TGTGCCAGCTCACCGGGACTGCCAGCGAACACCGGGGAGCTGTTTTTT.

The V call is TRBV5-1, the J call TRBJ2-7; 8 bases line up with TRBD1. The V and J ends lost 4 bases and 2 bases, in that order; junction bases with no gene match: 11. The germline V gene has CDR1 SGHRS and CDR2 YFSETQ. This CDR3 has 16 amino acids. The CDR3 sequence is CASSLSGTGPTYEQYF. CDR3 nucleotide sequence: TGCGCCAGCAGCCTCTCCGGGACAGGCCCTACCTACGAGCAGTACTTC.

This chain links TRBV20-1 with TRBJ2-4; D gene unclear. From germline, CDR1 is DFQATT and CDR2 SNEGSKA (reference sequence). The V gene lost 5 bases and the J gene lost 7 bases, with 15 bases spanning the gap. The CDR3 runs 13 residues. CDR3 sequence: CSASDTLGNIQYF. In DNA, the CDR3 is TGCAGTGCTTCCGACACCCTCGGGAACATTCAGTACTTC.

Comment on this clonotype: This clone may be a read error of a much larger clone one base away. The V gene is TRBV6-5, the J gene TRBJ2-1; the D is unclear. The CDR3 is 13 residues long. V dropped 0 bases and J dropped 4 bases, with 4 bases sitting between them. The germline gives CDR1 MNHEY, CDR2 SVGAGI. In nucleotides, the CDR3 is TGTGCCAGCAGTTACTCGTGGTACAATGAGCAGTTCTTC. This encodes CASSYSWYNEQFF.

Ten or more counts support this clonotype. The chain couples TRBV19 to TRBJ2-7; D not certain. Trimming cost V 3 bases and J 2 bases, with 14 bases left between them. Looked up from germline, CDR1 is LNHDA and CDR2 is SQIVND (reference sequence). The CDR3 extends over 15 amino acids. The CDR3 is CASSIVDSLPYEQYF. The CDR3, as DNA: TGTGCCAGTAGTATCGTCGACTCCCTACCCTACGAGCAGTACTTC.

This clonotype was seen a few times. The rearrangement links TRBV28 to TRBJ2-7, with a possible D match to TRBD2 (6 bases). Germline V gene data show CDR1 as MDHEN and CDR2 as SYDVKM. The CDR3 runs to 13 residues. V was clipped by 11 bases and J by 4 bases, with 18 bases between them. CDR3 nucleotides: TGTGCCGCAACGGGGGTCATGACTTACGAGCAGTACTTC. Translated, it gives CAATGVMTYEQYF.

This sequence joins TRBV29-1 and TRBJ2-1; D call uncertain. CDR1 and CDR2 from the germline V gene are SQVTM and ANQGSEA. V lost 4 bases to trimming and J lost 7 bases, with 17 bases between them. CDR3 length: 14 residues. CDR3 amino acids: CSVVPAGPRNEQFF. In DNA form, the CDR3 reads TGCAGCGTTGTCCCCGCTGGACCCCGGAATGAGCAGTTCTTC.

The J gene is TRBJ1-1, the V gene TRBV12-3 or TRBV12-4, with D uncertain. This CDR3 is built from 15 residues. V gave up 2 bases and J gave up 1 base, with 11 bases separating them. Here the CDR3 reads CASSLRRQRNTEAFF. The CDR3 nucleotides read TGTGCCAGCAGTTTAAGAAGGCAGAGGAACACTGAAGCTTTCTTT.

This chain joins TRBV18 and TRBJ1-1; 8 nucleotides match TRBD1. With 0 bases clipped from V and 5 bases from J, the junction kept 5 bases outside the gene matches. This CDR3 contains 15 residues. The germline V gene has CDR1 KGHSH and CDR2 LQKENI. The CDR3 spells CASSPPVQGGTEAFF. The CDR3 DNA is TGTGCCAGCTCACCACCAGTACAGGGGGGGACTGAAGCTTTCTTT.

This sequence joins TRBV12-3 or TRBV12-4 and TRBJ2-5, with D perhaps TRBD2 (6 bases). The V gene lost 3 bases and the J gene lost 2 bases, with 10 bases spanning the gap. The CDR3 spans 14 residues. CDR3 DNA: TGTGCCAGCAGTTTCCGGGACTTTCAAGAGACCCAGTACTTC. It is translated as CASSFRDFQETQYF.